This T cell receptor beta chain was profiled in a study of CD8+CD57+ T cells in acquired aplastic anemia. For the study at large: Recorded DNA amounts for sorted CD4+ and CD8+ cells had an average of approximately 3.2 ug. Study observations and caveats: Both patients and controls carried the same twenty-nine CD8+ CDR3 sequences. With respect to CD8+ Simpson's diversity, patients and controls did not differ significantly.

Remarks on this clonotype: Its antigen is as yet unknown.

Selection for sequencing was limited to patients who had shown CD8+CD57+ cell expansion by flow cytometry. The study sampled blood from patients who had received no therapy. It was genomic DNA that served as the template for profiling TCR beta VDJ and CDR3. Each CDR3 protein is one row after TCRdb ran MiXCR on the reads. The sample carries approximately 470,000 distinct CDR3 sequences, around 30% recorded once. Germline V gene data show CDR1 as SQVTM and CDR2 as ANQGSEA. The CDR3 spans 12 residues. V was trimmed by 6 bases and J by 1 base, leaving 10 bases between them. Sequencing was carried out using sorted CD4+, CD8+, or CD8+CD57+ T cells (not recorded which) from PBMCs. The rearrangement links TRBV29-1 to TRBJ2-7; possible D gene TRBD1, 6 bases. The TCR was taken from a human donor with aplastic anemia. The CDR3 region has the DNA TGCAGCGTCGGGACAAAGTCCTACGAGCAGTACTTC. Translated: CSVGTKSYEQYF.